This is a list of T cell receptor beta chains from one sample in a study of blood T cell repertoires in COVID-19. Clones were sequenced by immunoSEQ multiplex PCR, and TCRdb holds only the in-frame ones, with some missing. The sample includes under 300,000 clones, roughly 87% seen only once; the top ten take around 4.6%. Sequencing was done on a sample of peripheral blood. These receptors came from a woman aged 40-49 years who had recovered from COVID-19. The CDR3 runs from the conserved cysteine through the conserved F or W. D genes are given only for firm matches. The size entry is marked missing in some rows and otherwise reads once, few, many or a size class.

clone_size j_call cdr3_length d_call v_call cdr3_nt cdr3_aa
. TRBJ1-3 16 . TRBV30 TGTGCCTGGAGTGTTGGTGGGGCTTTCTCAGGAAACACCATATATTTT CAWSVGGAFSGNTIYF
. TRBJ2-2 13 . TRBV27 TGTGCCAGCAGTCCCTGGCGACACGGGGAGCTGTTTTTT CASSPWRHGELFF
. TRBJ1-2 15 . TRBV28 TGTGCCAGCAGCCAGTCGACAGGCCGAAATAATGGCTACACCTTC CASSQSTGRNNGYTF
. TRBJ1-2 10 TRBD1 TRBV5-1 TGCGCCAGCAGCTCGGGACAGGCCCCATTC CASSSGQAPF
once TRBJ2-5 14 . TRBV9 TGTGCCAGCAGCCAAACGCAAGGCGGGGAGACCCAGTACTTC CASSQTQGGETQYF
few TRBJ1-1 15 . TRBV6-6 TGTGCCAGCAGTTACTTTGAGGGTGCCAACACTGAAGCTTTCTTT CASSYFEGANTEAFF
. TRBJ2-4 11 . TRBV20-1 TGCAGTGCTAGATCCCGGGACTGGCTTCTCTTC CSARSRDWLLF
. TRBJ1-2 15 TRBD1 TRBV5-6 TGTGCCAGCAGCCTACCCCGGACAGGGCTTTATGGCTACACCTTC CASSLPRTGLYGYTF
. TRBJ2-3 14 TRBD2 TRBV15 TGTGCCACCACCCTTGGGGGGGGACTAGATACGCAGTATTTT CATTLGGGLDTQYF
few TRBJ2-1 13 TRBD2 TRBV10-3 TGTGCCACCGGACTAGCGGGAGGGGATGAGCAGTTCTTC CATGLAGGDEQFF
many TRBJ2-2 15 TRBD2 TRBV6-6 TGTGCCAGCAGGGATAGCGGGAGGGAAACCGGGGAGCTGTTTTTT CASRDSGRETGELFF
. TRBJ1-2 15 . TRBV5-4 TGTGCCAGCACTTTGAAGTTCCAGGAAGGCTATGGCTACACCTTC CASTLKFQEGYGYTF
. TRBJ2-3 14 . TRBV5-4 TGTGCCAGCAGCCGGACAGTTAGCACAGATACGCAGTATTTT CASSRTVSTDTQYF
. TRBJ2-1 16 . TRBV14 TGTGCCAGCAGCCCAACCGGGACACTAAAATACAATGAGCAGTTCTTC CASSPTGTLKYNEQFF
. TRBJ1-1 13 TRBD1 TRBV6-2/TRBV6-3 TGTGCCAGCAGTCGGACAGGGGACCTTGAAGCTTTCTTT CASSRTGDLEAFF
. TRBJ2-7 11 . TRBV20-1 TGCAGTGCCGCAATCGAGTACGAGCAGTACTTC CSAAIEYEQYF
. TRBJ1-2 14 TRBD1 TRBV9 TGTGCCAGCAGCGCAAGGGACAGGGGTTTTAGCTACACCTTC CASSARDRGFSYTF
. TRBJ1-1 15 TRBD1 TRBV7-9 TGTGCCAGCAGCTTAGCGGGGACAGGGGTGCCTGAAGCTTTCTTT CASSLAGTGVPEAFF
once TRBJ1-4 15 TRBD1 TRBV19 TGTGCCAGTTCTCTAACCGACAGGGTAGGGGAAAAACTGTTTTTT CASSLTDRVGEKLFF
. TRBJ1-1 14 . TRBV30 TGTGCCTGGATGCCCGGGGGGTTAGGTACTGAAGCTTTCTTT CAWMPGGLGTEAFF
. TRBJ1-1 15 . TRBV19 TGTGCCAGTAGTATAGATTCGGGAGTGAACACTGAAGCTTTCTTT CASSIDSGVNTEAFF
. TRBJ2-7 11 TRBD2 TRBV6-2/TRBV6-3 TGTGCCAGCAGCCCCGCGGGGGAGCCGTACTTC CASSPAGEPYF
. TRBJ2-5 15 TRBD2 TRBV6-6 TGTGCCAGCAGTTACCCGCGAGCGGGAGAAGAGACCCAGTACTTC CASSYPRAGEETQYF
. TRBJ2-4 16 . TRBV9 TGTGCCAGCAGTGCCACTCCTCAGGGGATTCAAAACATTCAGTACTTC CASSATPQGIQNIQYF
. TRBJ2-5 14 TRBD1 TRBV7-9 TGTGCCAGCAGCTCGGGACAGGGATTCGAGACCCAGTACTTC CASSSGQGFETQYF
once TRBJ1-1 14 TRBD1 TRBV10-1 TGCGCCAGCAGTGAGGCTCAGGGGGCCCCTGAAGCTTTCTTT CASSEAQGAPEAFF
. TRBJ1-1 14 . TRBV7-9 TGTGCCAGCAGCTTAGGGCAGATGAACACTGAAGCTTTCTTT CASSLGQMNTEAFF
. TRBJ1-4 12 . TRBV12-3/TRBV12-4 TGTGCCAGCAGGGATACAGGGGAAAAACTGTTTTTT CASRDTGEKLFF
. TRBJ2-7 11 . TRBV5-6 TGTGCCAGCAGCTTGGATCTCGAGCAGTACTTC CASSLDLEQYF
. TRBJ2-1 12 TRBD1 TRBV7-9 TGTGCCAGCAACACAGGGGCCAATGAGCAGTTCTTC CASNTGANEQFF
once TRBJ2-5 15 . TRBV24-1 TGTGCCACCAGTGACGTGGGACTTTTCCAAGAGACCCAGTACTTC CATSDVGLFQETQYF
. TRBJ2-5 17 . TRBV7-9 TGTGCCAGCAGCTTATTTTTATCCTTGCCCGGAGAAGAGACCCAGTACTTC CASSLFLSLPGEETQYF
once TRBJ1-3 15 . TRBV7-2 TGTGCCAGCAGCTTACAACAGGGTCCGGAAAACACCATATATTTT CASSLQQGPENTIYF
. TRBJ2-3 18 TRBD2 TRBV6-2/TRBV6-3 TGTGCCAGCAGTTGGACTAGCGACCATCCGGAGGACGCAGATACGCAGTATTTT CASSWTSDHPEDADTQYF
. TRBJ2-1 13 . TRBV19 TGTGCCAGTAGCTCTCGAGGAGGCAATGAGCAGTTCTTC CASSSRGGNEQFF
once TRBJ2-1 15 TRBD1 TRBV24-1 TGTGCCACCAGTGACCCCGGACAGGGGGACAATGAGCAGTTCTTC CATSDPGQGDNEQFF
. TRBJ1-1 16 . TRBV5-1 TGCGCCAGCAGCTTGAGGCCGATAGACATGAACACTGAAGCTTTCTTT CASSLRPIDMNTEAFF
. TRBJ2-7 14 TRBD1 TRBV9 TGTGCCAGCAGCCCTACCGACAGGGTGGGGGAGCAGTACTTC CASSPTDRVGEQYF
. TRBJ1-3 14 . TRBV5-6 TGTGCCAGCAGCGCACAGGGTTCGGGAAACACCATATATTTT CASSAQGSGNTIYF
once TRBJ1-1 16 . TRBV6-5 TGTGCCAGCAGTTGGGATCGGACAAGCATGAACACTGAAGCTTTCTTT CASSWDRTSMNTEAFF
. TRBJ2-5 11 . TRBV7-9 TGTGCCAGCAGCCCCTCAACGGCCCAGTACTTC CASSPSTAQYF
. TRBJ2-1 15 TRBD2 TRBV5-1 TGCGCCAGCAGCTTTACTAGCGGGAGATACAATGAGCAGTTCTTC CASSFTSGRYNEQFF
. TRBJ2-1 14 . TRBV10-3 TGTGCCATCAGTCTCGGGAGCTCCTACAATGAGCAGTTCTTC CAISLGSSYNEQFF
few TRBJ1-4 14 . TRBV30 TGTGCCTGGAGAGCTAGCGGGCGTAATGAAAAACTGTTTTTT CAWRASGRNEKLFF
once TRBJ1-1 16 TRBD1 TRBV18 TGTGCCAGCTCACCTAAAAGCGGGACAGGGAACACTGAAGCTTTCTTT CASSPKSGTGNTEAFF
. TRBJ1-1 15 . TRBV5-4 TGTGCCAGCAGCTGGGGGGGGAATTTGGGCACTGAAGCTTTCTTT CASSWGGNLGTEAFF
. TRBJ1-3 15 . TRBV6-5 TGTGCCAGCAGTTTCGACAGGACCTCTGGAAACACCATATATTTT CASSFDRTSGNTIYF
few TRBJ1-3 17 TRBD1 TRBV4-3 TGCGCCAGCAGCCAAGAGGGACAGATCAACTCTGGAAACACCATATATTTT CASSQEGQINSGNTIYF
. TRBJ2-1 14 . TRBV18 TGTGCCAGCTCAATCGGGAGCCACTACAATGAGCAGTTCTTC CASSIGSHYNEQFF
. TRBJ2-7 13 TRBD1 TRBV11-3 TGTGCCAGCAGCCGAGACAGGGGGTACGAGCAGTACTTC CASSRDRGYEQYF
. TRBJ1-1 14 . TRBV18 TGTGCCAGCTCGCCACCCGCGGGGGCAACTGAAGCTTTCTTT CASSPPAGATEAFF
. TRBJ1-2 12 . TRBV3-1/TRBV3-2 TGTGCCAGCAGCCAAGCGACTTACGGCTACACCTTC CASSQATYGYTF
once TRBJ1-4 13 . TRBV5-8 TGTGCCAGCCCAGTCGGAGGGGATGAAAAACTGTTTTTT CASPVGGDEKLFF
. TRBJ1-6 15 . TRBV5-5 TGTGCCAGCAGCTGGGGCGGGAGGGGTAATTCACCCCTCCACTTT CASSWGGRGNSPLHF
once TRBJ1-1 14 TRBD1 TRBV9 TGTGCCAGTAGTACGACAGGGATGAACACTGAAGCTTTCTTT CASSTTGMNTEAFF
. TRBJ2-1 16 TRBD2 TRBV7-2 TGTGCCAGCAGCTGGGCTAGCGGGGGGGCCTACAATGAGCAGTTCTTC CASSWASGGAYNEQFF
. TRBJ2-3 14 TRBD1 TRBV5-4 TGTGCCAGCAGCAGGGGACAGGGAACAGATACGCAGTATTTT CASSRGQGTDTQYF
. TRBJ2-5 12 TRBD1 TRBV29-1 TGCAGCGTTCAACAGGGGGCGGAGACCCAGTACTTC CSVQQGAETQYF
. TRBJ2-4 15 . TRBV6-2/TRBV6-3 TGTGCCAGCAGTTACTTTGGCCAAGCCAAAAACATTCAGTACTTC CASSYFGQAKNIQYF